Below are 14 T cell receptor beta chains sequenced from a single sample in a study of shared clonotypes between healthy human individuals. CD8 cells classed as naive were CD45RO-negative and positively selected for CCR7, excluding terminally differentiated effector memory CD45RA+ cells. Using immunoSEQ multiplex PCR, the repertoire was profiled, and TCRdb retains in-frame clones only, with some absent. The sample holds 2 million or so clones, approximately 94% seen once. The specimen was naive CD8+ T cells sorted from blood. The origin of the receptors is a man in his late teens or twenties in good health.

The chain recombines TRBV28 with TRBJ1-4; D may be TRBD1 (6 bases). Germline-derived CDR1 and CDR2 are MDHEN and SYDVKM. Trimming took off 3 bases at V and 6 bases at J, with 11 bases between the two ends. The CDR3 spans 14 residues. CDR3 nucleotide sequence: TGTGCCAGCAGTTTGACCCAGGGGTATGAAAAACTGTTTTTT. This encodes CASSLTQGYEKLFF.

Concerning this clone itself: Different DNA sequences within this sample yield the same CDR3. The V and J genes are TRBV6-5 and TRBJ2-1, with 7 bases that match TRBD2. The V gene end was trimmed by 1 base and the J gene end by 5 bases; junction bases not matched to a gene: 5. CDR3 size: 15 residues. Per the germline V gene, CDR1 is MNHEY and CDR2 is SVGAGI. CDR3 bases: TGTGCCAGCAGTTACTTTCTAGCGGCGCACAATGAGCAGTTCTTC. This translates into CASSYFLAAHNEQFF.

V and J are TRBV6-6 and TRBJ2-1; D uncertain. The CDR3 runs 11 residues. CDR1 is MNHNY, CDR2 SVGAGI, per germline (reference sequence). V was cut by 2 bases and J by 9 bases, with 5 bases left in between. CDR3 coding DNA: TGTGCCAGCAGTTACCTAGGTGAGCAGTTCTTC. This gives the protein CASSYLGEQFF.

This chain uses TRBV2 with TRBJ1-1, with D hard to call. V was trimmed by 5 bases and J by 8 bases, leaving 15 bases between them. Germline V lookup: CDR1 SNHLY, CDR2 FYNNEI. The CDR3 consists of 13 residues. The CDR3 sequence is CASSTEPYPEAFF. CDR3 in DNA: TGTGCCAGCAGTACAGAACCCTACCCAGAAGCTTTCTTT.

This chain joins TRBV10-3 and TRBJ1-2; D perhaps matches TRBD1 (5 bases). Between the trimmed V and J ends, which lost 3 bases and 1 base, there was a span of 9 bases. This CDR3 region has 14 residues. Germline values: CDR1 ENHRY, CDR2 SYGVKD. The chain's CDR3 is CAISEQVDNYGYTF. CDR3 DNA sequence: TGTGCCATCAGTGAACAGGTCGATAACTATGGCTACACCTTC.

On this clone itself: Different DNA sequences within this sample yield the same CDR3. CDR3 residues: CASSIGEGYEQYF. CDR3 nucleotides: TGTGCCAGTAGTATAGGAGAAGGTTACGAGCAGTACTTC. This chain joins TRBV19 and TRBJ2-7; D not resolved. The CDR3 totals 13 residues. The V end was cut by 1 base, the J end by 4 bases, with 8 bases between. Germline CDR1 LNHDA, CDR2 SQIVND (reference sequence).

V is TRBV29-1 and J is TRBJ2-3, with 9 bases matching TRBD2. This CDR3 comprises 13 residues. The germline V gene encodes CDR1 SQVTM and CDR2 ANQGSEA. Unmatched junction bases numbered 4, after V lost 7 bases and J lost 2 bases. The CDR3 is CSGVAGDTDTQYF. DNA of the CDR3: TGCAGCGGAGTAGCGGGGGACACAGATACGCAGTATTTT.

The chain is built from TRBV2 and TRBJ1-4; D not resolved. The germline gives CDR1 SNHLY, CDR2 FYNNEI. CDR3 size: 16 residues. The V end was cut by 4 bases, the J end by 0 bases, with 12 bases between. The CDR3 DNA reads as TGTGCCAGCAGTGGTCCTTACTGGTCAACTAATGAAAAACTGTTTTTT. Translated: CASSGPYWSTNEKLFF.

Concerning this clone: Other DNA sequences of this sample code for an identical CDR3. The chain recombines TRBV4-3 with TRBJ1-1, with a tentative D call TRBD1 (6 bases). Germline V lookup: CDR1 LGHNA, CDR2 YSLEER. The CDR3 sequence is 14 residues long. V gave up 1 base and J gave up 3 bases, with 9 bases separating them. The CDR3 sequence is CASSQVAGDTEAFF. The DNA for the CDR3 is TGCGCCAGCAGCCAAGTGGCAGGGGACACTGAAGCTTTCTTT.

The chain is built from TRBV2 and TRBJ2-3; possibly TRBD1 for D (5 bases). Trimming took 2 bases from V and 0 from J, leaving 15 bases between them. The germline CDR1 and CDR2 sequences are SNHLY and FYNNEI. The CDR3 is made up of 17 amino acids. CDR3: CASSEQRGLLSTDTQYF. The CDR3 DNA is TGTGCCAGCAGTGAACAAAGGGGCCTTCTTAGCACAGATACGCAGTATTTT.

The V call is TRBV4-1, the J call TRBJ2-1, with a weak D call TRBD2 (6 bases). This CDR3 has 15 residues. V was shortened by 4 bases and J by 2 bases, with 12 bases between the two germline ends. Per the germline V gene, CDR1 is MGHRA and CDR2 is YSYEKL. The chain's CDR3 is CASSPAASAYNEQFF. The CDR3 coding sequence is TGCGCCAGCAGCCCGGCGGCTAGCGCCTACAATGAGCAGTTCTTC.

Turning to this clone: Other DNA sequences in this sample translate to the same CDR3. The chain has TRBV30 and TRBJ2-1; 8 nucleotides match TRBD1. The length of the CDR3 is 12 residues. Trimming cost V 5 bases and J 7 bases; bases outside gene matches: 4. Germline V gives CDR1 GTSNPN, CDR2 SVGIG (reference sequence). The CDR3 DNA reads as TGTGCCTGGGGAAGGACAGGGAATGAGCAGTTCTTC. This encodes CAWGRTGNEQFF.

This rearrangement joins TRBV7-2 to TRBJ2-5; 7 bases map to TRBD2. This CDR3 has 12 amino acids. V dropped 5 bases and J dropped 5; count of bases not matched to a gene: 2. Germline lookup yields CDR1 SGHTA and CDR2 FQGNSA. In DNA form, the CDR3 reads TGTGCCAGCAGCCTCGGGAGGGAGACCCAGTACTTC. The encoded protein is CASSLGRETQYF.

In its sample, this clone was seen once. The chain joins TRBV5-1 to TRBJ2-1; perhaps D is TRBD1 or TRBD2 (5 bases each). The CDR3 consists of 16 residues. Between the trimmed V and J ends, which lost 5 bases and 0 bases, there was a span of 15 bases. Germline CDR1 is SGHRS and CDR2 is YFSETQ. The CDR3 spells CASSPSGAGSYNEQFF. CDR3 coding DNA: TGCGCCAGCAGTCCATCCGGGGCCGGCTCCTACAATGAGCAGTTCTTC.